This T cell receptor beta chain was found in a study of blood T cell repertoires in COVID-19. This clone has only one observation. Measured with immunoSEQ multiplex PCR; TCRdb has only the in-frame clones, and not every one. The sample consists of hundreds of thousands of clones, 83% of them appearing once. The V gene's germline CDR1 is SGHRS and CDR2 YFSETQ. The V end lost 3 bases, the J end lost 0 bases, and 9 bases lay between the germline ends. The length of the CDR3 is 14 residues. Up to 2 weeks before entering the study, exposed participants had met a COVID-19 case. The source is a woman aged 40 to 50 who had been exposed to COVID-19. V gene TRBV5-1 combines with J gene TRBJ2-5, with a weak D call TRBD1 (5 bases). The sequenced sample was PBMCs or T cells enriched from blood (not recorded which). The CDR3, as DNA: TGCGCCAGCAGCTCCGGACACTACCAAGAGACCCAGTACTTC. It encodes CASSSGHYQETQYF.